These T cell receptor beta chains were read from a single sample in a study of blood T cell repertoires in COVID-19. Libraries were prepared by immunoSEQ multiplex PCR; TCRdb keeps only in-frame clonotypes and omits some of them. The sample has under 300,000 clones, about nine tenths seen once. The sample consisted of peripheral blood. The source is a man aged 55 to 70 with acute or convalescent COVID-19. The CDR3 runs from the conserved cysteine through the conserved F or W. The order of the fields is V gene, D gene, J gene, clone size, CDR3 DNA, CDR3 protein. A D gene is named only where the DNA matches it firmly. Rows may omit the clone size; those that give it use once, few, many or a size class.

>TRBV11-3|TRBD1|TRBJ2-5|once
TGTGCCAGCAGCTTAGGACAGGGAGAGGGCCAAGAGACCCAGTACTTC
CASSLGQGEGQETQYF
>TRBV3-1/TRBV3-2|NA|TRBJ2-4|NA
TGTGCCAGCAGCCAAGGGGCTAGCTTTTACTTC
CASSQGASFYF
>TRBV10-3|TRBD1|TRBJ2-7|NA
TGTGCCATCAGTTTGGGACAGGGCTCTAACTACGAGCAGTACTTC
CAISLGQGSNYEQYF
>TRBV5-1|TRBD2|TRBJ2-1|NA
TGCGCCAGCAGCACGGGACTAGCGGACTACAATGAGCAGTTCTTC
CASSTGLADYNEQFF
>TRBV4-3|NA|TRBJ1-2|NA
TGCGCCAGCAGCCAAGATTGGGACACAGGGGGCTACACCTTC
CASSQDWDTGGYTF
>TRBV2|NA|TRBJ1-1|few
TGTGCCAGCAGAACAGAGACCAACACTGAAGCTTTCTTT
CASRTETNTEAFF
>TRBV24-1|NA|TRBJ1-2|NA
TGTGCCACCGGAACAGGGCATGGCTACACCTTC
CATGTGHGYTF
>TRBV6-5|NA|TRBJ2-1|NA
TGTGCCCGCGCCGGGAGCAAATTTAATGAGCAGTTCTTC
CARAGSKFNEQFF
>TRBV30|NA|TRBJ1-2|NA
TGTGCCTGGAGTGTAAGGGCAGGGGCCTGGTATGGCTACACCTTC
CAWSVRAGAWYGYTF
>TRBV5-4|NA|TRBJ1-2|few
TGTGCCAGCAGCTTGGGCGACAGGAAGGTTGGTGGAGGTGGCTACACCTTC
CASSLGDRKVGGGGYTF
>TRBV10-3|NA|TRBJ1-1|NA
TGTGCCATCAGGGGAATGGAGGGACCGAACACTGAAGCTTTCTTT
CAIRGMEGPNTEAFF
>TRBV5-1|NA|TRBJ2-5|NA
TGCGCCAGCAGCTTGGCGCCCAGGGGAACCCTCCAAGAGACCCAGTACTTC
CASSLAPRGTLQETQYF
>TRBV5-6|NA|TRBJ1-1|NA
TGTGCCAGCACGACGGGAAGGTTGGCAGCTTTCTTT
CASTTGRLAAFF
>TRBV7-6|NA|TRBJ2-1|NA
TGTGCCAGCAGCTTAGTAACGACAGAGCAGTTCTTC
CASSLVTTEQFF
>TRBV30|NA|TRBJ1-1|NA
TGTGCCTGTGTTCCGGGAGATCGGAACACTGAAGCTTTCTTT
CACVPGDRNTEAFF
>TRBV10-2|TRBD2|TRBJ2-2|NA
TGCGCCAGCTTTAAGCGGGAGGGCGACACCGGGGAGCTGTTTTTT
CASFKREGDTGELFF
>TRBV27|TRBD1|TRBJ2-5|NA
TGTGCCAGCAGTCCGCGGACAGGGGGATATGAGACCCAGTACTTC
CASSPRTGGYETQYF
>TRBV28|NA|TRBJ2-1|NA
TGTGCCAGTCAAACCGGGACTCAACACAATGAGCAGTTCTTC
CASQTGTQHNEQFF
>TRBV6-5|NA|TRBJ2-7|NA
TGTGCCAGCATTTTAGACTTTCGCTACTACGAGCAGTACTTC
CASILDFRYYEQYF
>TRBV7-3|NA|TRBJ2-2|NA
TGTGCCAGCAGCTCCGGCGGGGAGCTGTTTTTT
CASSSGGELFF
>TRBV20-1|NA|TRBJ1-2|NA
TGCAGTGCCCCTATGGTAATTGGCTACACCTTC
CSAPMVIGYTF
>TRBV18|NA|TRBJ2-5|NA
TGTGCCAGCTCACCACGGTCGGGCCAAGAGACCCAGTACTTC
CASSPRSGQETQYF
>TRBV7-9|TRBD2|TRBJ2-1|once
TGTGCCAGCAGCCCAAAAAGAGCGGGAGCAGGTAATTATGAGCAGTTCTTC
CASSPKRAGAGNYEQFF
>TRBV5-1|NA|TRBJ2-2|few
TGCGCCAGCAGGGTCGGCGGCGCGAACACCGGGGAGCTGTTTTTT
CASRVGGANTGELFF
>TRBV3-1/TRBV3-2|TRBD2|TRBJ2-1|NA
TGTGCCAGCAGCCAAGTTGGGGGTACTAGCGGGAGGAATGAGCAGTTCTTC
CASSQVGGTSGRNEQFF
>TRBV28|TRBD1|TRBJ1-4|NA
TGTGCCAGTTCAGAGCCCGGGACAGTTGCAACTAATGAAAAACTGTTTTTT
CASSEPGTVATNEKLFF
>TRBV30|NA|TRBJ2-2|NA
TGTGCCTGGAGTGCCGACAGGGGAGGGACCGGGGAGCTGTTTTTT
CAWSADRGGTGELFF
>TRBV28|NA|TRBJ2-7|NA
TGTGCCAGCGATGGCAATACCTACGAGCAGTACTTC
CASDGNTYEQYF
>TRBV7-8|TRBD1|TRBJ1-1|NA
TGTGCCAGCAACAACTGGACAGGGAAGAACACTGAAGCTTTCTTT
CASNNWTGKNTEAFF
>TRBV28|NA|TRBJ1-6|NA
TGTGCCAGCAGTACTTGGGGCCAAAATTCACCCCTCCACTTT
CASSTWGQNSPLHF
>TRBV5-1|TRBD1|TRBJ1-2|few
TGCGCCAGCAGCTGGGGACAGGGGAACTATGGCTACACCTTC
CASSWGQGNYGYTF
>TRBV9|TRBD2|TRBJ2-1|NA
TGTGCCAGCAGCGATCGACTAGCGGGAGGGTATGAGCAGTTCTTC
CASSDRLAGGYEQFF
>TRBV30|TRBD1|TRBJ1-2|NA
TGTGCCTGGAGTATCACAGGGGGCGCCTATGGCTACACCTTC
CAWSITGGAYGYTF
>TRBV21-1|NA|TRBJ2-7|NA
TGTGCCAGCAGCAACCCCCTCGGCAGGGGGCGGTTATCCTACGAGCAGTACTTC
CASSNPLGRGRLSYEQYF
>TRBV12-3/TRBV12-4|NA|TRBJ1-2|NA
TGTGCCAGCAAAGGAGCCTATGGCTACACCTTC
CASKGAYGYTF
>TRBV7-8|NA|TRBJ2-1|NA
TGTGCCAGCAGCCTAGCCGGTACCCTGAACAATGAGCAGTTCTTC
CASSLAGTLNNEQFF
>TRBV6-5|NA|TRBJ1-1|NA
TGTGCCAGCAGCACTAAGTCGGACACTGAAGCTTTCTTT
CASSTKSDTEAFF
>TRBV27|NA|TRBJ2-1|NA
TGTGCCAGCAAGACTACTTACAATGAGCAGTTCTTC
CASKTTYNEQFF
>TRBV7-3|TRBD2|TRBJ2-1|NA
TGTGCCAGCAGCCCGAAGGGGCTAGCGGGAGCGGGCAATGAGCAGTTCTTC
CASSPKGLAGAGNEQFF
>TRBV6-5|NA|TRBJ1-1|few
TGTGCCAGCAGCCCGGGACTCGAAGCTTTCTTT
CASSPGLEAFF
>TRBV15|TRBD1|TRBJ2-5|NA
TGTGCCACCAGCTTACCCCAGGGGGTTGGGACCCAGTACTTC
CATSLPQGVGTQYF
>TRBV7-3|TRBD2|TRBJ2-5|few
TGTGCCAGCAGCTCAGCGGGAGGGCCCGGAGAGACCCAGTACTTC
CASSSAGGPGETQYF
>TRBV24-1|TRBD1|TRBJ1-5|NA
TGTGCCACCAGTGCCCCGGGGACAGGGGATCCTAATAGCAATCAGCCCCAGCATTTT
CATSAPGTGDPNSNQPQHF
>TRBV19|NA|TRBJ1-5|NA
TGTGCCAGTATTCCAACGGATTACTATAGCAATCAGCCCCAGCATTTT
CASIPTDYYSNQPQHF
>TRBV5-6|TRBD1|TRBJ2-7|NA
TGTGCCAGCAGCCCGGGACAGGACCACGAGCAGTACTTC
CASSPGQDHEQYF
>TRBV5-1|NA|TRBJ1-1|few
TGCGCCAGCTCCCCTGCTGGCTCGGGCACTGAAGCTTTCTTT
CASSPAGSGTEAFF
>TRBV9|TRBD2|TRBJ2-1|NA
TGTGCCAGCAGCGTCGGACTAGCGGGATGGGGTGAGCAGTTCTTC
CASSVGLAGWGEQFF
>TRBV6-4|TRBD1|TRBJ1-2|NA
TGTGCCAGCACCTTCCGGGACAGGGAAGATGGCTACACCTTC
CASTFRDREDGYTF
>TRBV28|TRBD1|TRBJ1-2|NA
TGTGCCAGCATTGCAGAAGGAGGGGGCAATGGCTACACCTTC
CASIAEGGGNGYTF
>TRBV24-1|TRBD2|TRBJ2-3|NA
TGTGCCACGGCCATAGCGGGAGTGGGTGCAGATACGCAGTATTTT
CATAIAGVGADTQYF
>TRBV4-3|NA|TRBJ2-2|NA
TGCGCCAGCAGCCAAGATAGAGCCGGGGAGCTGTTTTTT
CASSQDRAGELFF
>TRBV28|NA|TRBJ1-2|NA
TGTGCCACCGCTCGGTCGGCGTGGGGAGGCGGCTACACCTTC
CATARSAWGGGYTF
>TRBV3-1/TRBV3-2|NA|TRBJ1-5|NA
TGTGCCAGCAGCCAAGGTGGGAGTTTTCAGCCCCAGCATTTT
CASSQGGSFQPQHF